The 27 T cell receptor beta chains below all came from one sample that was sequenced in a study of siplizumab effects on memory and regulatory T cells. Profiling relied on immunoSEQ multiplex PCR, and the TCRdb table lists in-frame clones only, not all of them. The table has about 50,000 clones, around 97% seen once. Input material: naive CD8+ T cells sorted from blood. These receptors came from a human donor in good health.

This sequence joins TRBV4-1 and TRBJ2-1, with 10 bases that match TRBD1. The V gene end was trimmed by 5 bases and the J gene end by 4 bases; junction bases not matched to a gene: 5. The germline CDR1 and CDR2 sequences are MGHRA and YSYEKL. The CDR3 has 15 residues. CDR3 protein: CASSLPGQGYNEQFF. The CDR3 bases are TGCGCCAGCAGCTTGCCGGGACAGGGGTACAATGAGCAGTTCTTC.

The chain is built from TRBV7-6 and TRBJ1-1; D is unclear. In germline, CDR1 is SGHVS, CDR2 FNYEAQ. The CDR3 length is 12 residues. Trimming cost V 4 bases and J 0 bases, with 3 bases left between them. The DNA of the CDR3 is TGTGCCAGCAGCTGGTTGAACACTGAAGCTTTCTTT. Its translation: CASSWLNTEAFF.

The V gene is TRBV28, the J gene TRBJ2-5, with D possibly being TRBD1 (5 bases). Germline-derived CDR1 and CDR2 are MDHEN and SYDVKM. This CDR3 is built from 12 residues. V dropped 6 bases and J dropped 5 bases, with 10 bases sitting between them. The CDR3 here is CASRDSWETQYF. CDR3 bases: TGTGCCAGCAGAGACAGTTGGGAGACCCAGTACTTC.

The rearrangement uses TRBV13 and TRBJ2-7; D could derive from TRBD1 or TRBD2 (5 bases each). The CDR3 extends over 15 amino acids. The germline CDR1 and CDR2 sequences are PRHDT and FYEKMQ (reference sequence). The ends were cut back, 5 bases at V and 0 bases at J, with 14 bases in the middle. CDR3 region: CASSRAGTLSYEQYF. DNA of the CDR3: TGTGCCAGCAGCCGCGCCGGGACCCTCTCCTACGAGCAGTACTTC.

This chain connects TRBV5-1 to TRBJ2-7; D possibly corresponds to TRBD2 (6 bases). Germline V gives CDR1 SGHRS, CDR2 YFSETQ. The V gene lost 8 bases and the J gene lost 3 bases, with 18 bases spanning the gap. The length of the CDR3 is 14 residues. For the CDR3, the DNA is TGCGCCAGTACAATAGGGACTGATCACTACGAGCAGTACTTC. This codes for CASTIGTDHYEQYF.

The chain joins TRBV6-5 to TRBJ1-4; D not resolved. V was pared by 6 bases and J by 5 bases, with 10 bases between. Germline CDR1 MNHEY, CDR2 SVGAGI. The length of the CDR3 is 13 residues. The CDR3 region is CASRSMINEKLFF. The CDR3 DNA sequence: TGTGCCAGCAGATCCATGATCAATGAAAAACTGTTTTTT.

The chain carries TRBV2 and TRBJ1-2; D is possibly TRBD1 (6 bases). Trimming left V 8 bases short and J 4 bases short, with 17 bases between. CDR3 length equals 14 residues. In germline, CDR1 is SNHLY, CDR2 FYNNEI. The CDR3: CASGDPGDPYGYTF. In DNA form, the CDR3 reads TGTGCCAGCGGGGATCCAGGGGATCCCTATGGCTACACCTTC.

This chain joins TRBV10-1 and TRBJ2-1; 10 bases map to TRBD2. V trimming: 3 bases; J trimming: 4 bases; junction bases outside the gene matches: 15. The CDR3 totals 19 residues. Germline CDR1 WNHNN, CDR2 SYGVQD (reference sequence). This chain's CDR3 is CASSESKGELAGKYNEQFF. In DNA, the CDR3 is TGCGCCAGCAGTGAATCGAAAGGCGAACTAGCGGGGAAATACAATGAGCAGTTCTTC.

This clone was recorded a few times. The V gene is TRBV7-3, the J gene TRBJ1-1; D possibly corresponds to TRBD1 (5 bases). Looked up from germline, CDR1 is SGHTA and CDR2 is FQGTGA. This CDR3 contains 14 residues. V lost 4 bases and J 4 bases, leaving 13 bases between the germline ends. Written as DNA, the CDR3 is TGTGCCAGCAGCTCCAGACCGGGGCTCACTGAAGCTTTCTTT. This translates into CASSSRPGLTEAFF.

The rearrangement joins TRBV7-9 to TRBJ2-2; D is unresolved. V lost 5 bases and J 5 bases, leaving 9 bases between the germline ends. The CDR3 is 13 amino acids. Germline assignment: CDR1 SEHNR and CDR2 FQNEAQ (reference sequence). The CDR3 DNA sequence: TGTGCCAGCAGCAAAGATCTTACCGGGGAGCTGTTTTTT. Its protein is CASSKDLTGELFF.

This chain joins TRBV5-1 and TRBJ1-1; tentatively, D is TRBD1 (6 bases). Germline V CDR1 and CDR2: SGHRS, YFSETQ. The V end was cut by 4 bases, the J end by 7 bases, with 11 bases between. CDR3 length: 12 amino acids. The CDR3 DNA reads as TGCGCCAGCAGCCACAGGGTGGGTGAAGCTTTCTTT. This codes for CASSHRVGEAFF.

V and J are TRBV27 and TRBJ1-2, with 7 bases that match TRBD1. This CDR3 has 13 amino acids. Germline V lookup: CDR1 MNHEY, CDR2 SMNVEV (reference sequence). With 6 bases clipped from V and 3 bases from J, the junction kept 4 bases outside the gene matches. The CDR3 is CASRSGGDYGYTF. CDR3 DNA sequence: TGTGCCAGCAGGTCAGGGGGAGACTATGGCTACACCTTC.

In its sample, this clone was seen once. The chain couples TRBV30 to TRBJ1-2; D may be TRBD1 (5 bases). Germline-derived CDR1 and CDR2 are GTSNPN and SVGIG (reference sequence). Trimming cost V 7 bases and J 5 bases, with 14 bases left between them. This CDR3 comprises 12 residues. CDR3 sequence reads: CASLGGGYGYTF. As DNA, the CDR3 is TGTGCCTCCCTAGGCGGGGGATATGGCTACACCTTC.

The CDR3 DNA is TGTGCCTGGACGTCGGACAATGAGCAGTTCTTC. Its protein is CAWTSDNEQFF. The genes are TRBV30 and TRBJ2-1; D remains unclear. Germline assignment: CDR1 GTSNPN and CDR2 SVGIG (reference sequence). The V gene lost 4 bases and the J gene lost 5 bases, with 6 bases spanning the gap. The CDR3 consists of 11 residues.

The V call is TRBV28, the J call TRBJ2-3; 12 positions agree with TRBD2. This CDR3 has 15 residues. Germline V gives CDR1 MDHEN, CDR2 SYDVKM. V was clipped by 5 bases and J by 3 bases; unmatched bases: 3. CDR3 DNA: TGTGCCAGCAGTCCCGGACTAGCGGGAACAGATACGCAGTATTTT. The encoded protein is CASSPGLAGTDTQYF.

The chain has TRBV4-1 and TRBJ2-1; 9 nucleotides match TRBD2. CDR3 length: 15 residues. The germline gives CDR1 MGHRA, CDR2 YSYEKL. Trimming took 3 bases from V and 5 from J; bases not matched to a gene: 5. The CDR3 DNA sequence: TGCGCCAGCAGCCAGACTAGCGGCCCCAACAATGAGCAGTTCTTC. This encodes CASSQTSGPNNEQFF.

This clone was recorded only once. CDR3 amino acids: CASSERTGAHEKLFF. The DNA for the CDR3 is TGTGCCAGCAGCGAAAGGACAGGGGCTCATGAAAAACTGTTTTTT. The V and J genes are TRBV5-8 and TRBJ1-4, with 9 bases that match TRBD1. Germline values: CDR1 SGHTS, CDR2 YDEGEE. The CDR3 is made up of 15 amino acids. V shed 4 bases and J 6 bases; nucleotides not matched to a gene: 7.

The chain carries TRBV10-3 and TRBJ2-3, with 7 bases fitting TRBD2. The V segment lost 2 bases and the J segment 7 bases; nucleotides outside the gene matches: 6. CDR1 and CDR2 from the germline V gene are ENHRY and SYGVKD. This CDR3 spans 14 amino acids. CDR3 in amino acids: CAISEPSGPNTQYF. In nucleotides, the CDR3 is TGTGCCATCAGTGAGCCTAGCGGACCGAATACGCAGTATTTT.

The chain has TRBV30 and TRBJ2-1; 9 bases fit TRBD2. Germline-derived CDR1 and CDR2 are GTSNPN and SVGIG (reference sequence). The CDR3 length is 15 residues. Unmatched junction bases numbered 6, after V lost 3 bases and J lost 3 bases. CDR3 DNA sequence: TGTGCCTGGAGCCCAGCGGGAGGCATCTACAATGAGCAGTTCTTC. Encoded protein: CAWSPAGGIYNEQFF.

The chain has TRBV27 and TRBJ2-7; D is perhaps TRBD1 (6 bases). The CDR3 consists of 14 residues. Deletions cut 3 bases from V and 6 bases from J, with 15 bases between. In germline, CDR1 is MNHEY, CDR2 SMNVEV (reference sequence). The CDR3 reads CASSFSGRGGEQYF. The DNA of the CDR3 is TGTGCCAGCAGTTTTTCGGGCAGGGGCGGCGAGCAGTACTTC.

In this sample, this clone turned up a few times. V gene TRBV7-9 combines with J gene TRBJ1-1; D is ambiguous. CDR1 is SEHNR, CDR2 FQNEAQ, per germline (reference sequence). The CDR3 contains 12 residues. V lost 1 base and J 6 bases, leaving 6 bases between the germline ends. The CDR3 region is CASSLGHAEAFF. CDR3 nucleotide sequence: TGTGCCAGCAGCTTAGGACACGCTGAAGCTTTCTTT.

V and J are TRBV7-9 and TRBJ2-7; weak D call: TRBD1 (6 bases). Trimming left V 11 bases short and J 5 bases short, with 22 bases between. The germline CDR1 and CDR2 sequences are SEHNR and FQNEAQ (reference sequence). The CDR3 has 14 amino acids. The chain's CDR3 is CAVLAPPGANEQYF. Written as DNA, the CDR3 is TGTGCCGTCCTCGCCCCCCCAGGGGCCAACGAGCAGTACTTC.

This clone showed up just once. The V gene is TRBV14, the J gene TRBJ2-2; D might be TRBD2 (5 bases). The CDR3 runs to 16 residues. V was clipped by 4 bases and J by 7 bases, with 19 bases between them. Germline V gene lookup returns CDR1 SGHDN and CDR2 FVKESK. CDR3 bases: TGTGCCAGCAGCCGCGCCCTAGCCCCCCTAATCGGGGAGCTGTTTTTT. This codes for CASSRALAPLIGELFF.

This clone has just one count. The CDR3 sequence: CASGEGSSTQETQYF. DNA for the CDR3: TGCGCCAGCGGGGAAGGGAGTTCCACCCAAGAGACCCAGTACTTC. J is TRBJ2-5 and V is TRBV5-1; weak D call: TRBD2 (5 bases). V lost 7 bases and J lost 1, with 17 bases in between. The CDR3 covers 15 residues. Germline values: CDR1 SGHRS, CDR2 YFSETQ. The entire variable domain, with the rest obtained from reference TRBV5-1 and TRBJ2-5, is as follows: KAGVTQTPRYLIKTRGQQVTLSCSPISGHRSVSWYQQTPGQGLQFLFEYFSETQRNKGNFPGRFSGRQFSNSRSEMNVSTLELGDSALYLCASGEGSSTQETQYFGPGTRLLVL.

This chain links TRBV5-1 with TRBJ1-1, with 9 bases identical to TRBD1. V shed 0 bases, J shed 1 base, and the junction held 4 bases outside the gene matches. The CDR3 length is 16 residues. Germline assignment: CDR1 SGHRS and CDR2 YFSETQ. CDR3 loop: CASSLAGTGRNTEAFF. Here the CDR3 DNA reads TGCGCCAGCAGCTTGGCCGGGACAGGGCGGAACACTGAAGCTTTCTTT.

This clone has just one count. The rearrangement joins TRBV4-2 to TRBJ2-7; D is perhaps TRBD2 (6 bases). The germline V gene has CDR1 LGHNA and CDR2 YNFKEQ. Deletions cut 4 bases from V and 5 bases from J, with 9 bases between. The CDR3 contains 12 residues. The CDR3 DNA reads TGTGCCAGCAGCCCGGGACTGAACGAGCAGTACTTC. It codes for CASSPGLNEQYF.

The chain's CDR3 is CASSPLSNLDTEAFF. Written as DNA, the CDR3 is TGTGCCAGCAGCCCTTTGTCTAATTTGGACACTGAAGCTTTCTTT. The genes are TRBV4-2 and TRBJ1-1; D not resolved. CDR1 is LGHNA, CDR2 YNFKEQ, per germline. This CDR3 comprises 15 residues. Trimming shortened V by 4 bases and J by 3 bases, and 15 bases separated the two germline ends.